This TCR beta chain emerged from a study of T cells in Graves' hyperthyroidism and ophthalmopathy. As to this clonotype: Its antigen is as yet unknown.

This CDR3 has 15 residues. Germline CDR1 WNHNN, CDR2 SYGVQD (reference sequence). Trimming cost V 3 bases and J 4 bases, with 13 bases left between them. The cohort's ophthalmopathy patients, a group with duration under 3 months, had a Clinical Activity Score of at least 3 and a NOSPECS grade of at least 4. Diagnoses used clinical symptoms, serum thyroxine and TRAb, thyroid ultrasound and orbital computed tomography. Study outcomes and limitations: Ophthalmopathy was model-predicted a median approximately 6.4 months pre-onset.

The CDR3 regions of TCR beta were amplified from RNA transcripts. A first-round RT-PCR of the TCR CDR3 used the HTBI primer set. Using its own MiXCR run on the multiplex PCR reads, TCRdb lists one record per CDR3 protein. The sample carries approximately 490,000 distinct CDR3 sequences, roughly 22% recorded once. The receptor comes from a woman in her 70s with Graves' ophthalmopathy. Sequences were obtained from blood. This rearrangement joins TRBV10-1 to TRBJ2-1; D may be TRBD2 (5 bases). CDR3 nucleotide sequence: TGCGCCAGCAGTGACGGAAAACTAGGTTACAATGAGCAGTTCTTC. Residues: CASSDGKLGYNEQFF.